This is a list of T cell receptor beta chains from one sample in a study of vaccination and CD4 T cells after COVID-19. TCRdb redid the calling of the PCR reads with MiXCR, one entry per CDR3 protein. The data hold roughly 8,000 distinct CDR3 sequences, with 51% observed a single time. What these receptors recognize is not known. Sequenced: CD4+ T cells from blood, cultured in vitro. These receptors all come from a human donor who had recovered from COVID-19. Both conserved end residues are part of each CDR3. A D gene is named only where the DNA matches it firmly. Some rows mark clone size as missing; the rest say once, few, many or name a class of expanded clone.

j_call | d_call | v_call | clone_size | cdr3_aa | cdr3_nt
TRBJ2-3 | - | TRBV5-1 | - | CASSSTGRTDTQYF | TGCGCCAGCAGCTCAACAGGGCGCACAGATACGCAGTATTTT
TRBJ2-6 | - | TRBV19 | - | CASSTWFGRQDSGANVLTF | TGTGCCAGTAGTACCTGGTTTGGGCGACAGGACTCTGGGGCCAACGTCCTGACTTTC
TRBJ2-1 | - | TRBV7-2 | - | CASSFERSDEQFF | TGTGCCAGCAGCTTTGAGAGGTCTGATGAGCAGTTCTTC
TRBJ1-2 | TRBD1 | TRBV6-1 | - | CASRSGTELYTF | TGTGCCAGCAGATCCGGGACAGAGCTCTACACCTTC
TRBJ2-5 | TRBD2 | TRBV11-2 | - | CASGLTSGRGETQYF | TGTGCCAGCGGCCTAACTAGCGGGAGGGGGGAGACCCAGTACTTC
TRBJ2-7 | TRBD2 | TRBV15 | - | CATSPSSSGRREQYF | TGTGCCACCAGCCCCTCTTCCAGCGGGAGAAGGGAGCAGTACTTC
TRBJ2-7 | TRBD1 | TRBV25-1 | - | CASSDPGTDSYEQYF | TGTGCCAGCAGTGATCCCGGGACAGATAGCTACGAGCAGTACTTC
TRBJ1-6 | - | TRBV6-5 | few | CASSYSPGTYNSPLHF | TGTGCCAGCAGTTACTCCCCGGGTACCTATAATTCACCCCTCCACTTT
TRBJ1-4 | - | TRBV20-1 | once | CSAPYREGGEKLFF | TGCAGTGCACCGTACAGGGAGGGAGGGGAAAAACTGTTTTTT
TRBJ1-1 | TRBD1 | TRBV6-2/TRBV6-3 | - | CASSFADRHTEAFF | TGTGCCAGCAGTTTCGCGGACAGGCACACTGAAGCTTTCTTT
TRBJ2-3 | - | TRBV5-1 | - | CASSLAGWGTDTQYF | TGCGCCAGCAGCCTGGCGGGCTGGGGCACAGATACGCAGTATTTT
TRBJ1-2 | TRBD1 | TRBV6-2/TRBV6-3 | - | CASNGRGRSYGYTF | TGTGCCAGCAACGGCAGGGGGCGCAGCTATGGCTACACCTTC
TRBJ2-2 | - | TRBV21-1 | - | CASSKDRWGARGTGELFF | TGTGCCAGCAGCAAAGATCGGTGGGGGGCGCGCGGCACCGGGGAGCTGTTTTTT
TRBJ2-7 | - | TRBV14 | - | CASSDDRSYEQYF | TGTGCCAGCAGCGACGACAGGAGCTACGAGCAGTACTTC
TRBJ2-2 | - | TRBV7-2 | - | CASSHGTGELFF | TGTGCCAGCTCCCATGGTACCGGGGAGCTGTTTTTT
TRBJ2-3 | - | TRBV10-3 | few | CAISPGKLSTDTQYF | TGTGCCATCAGTCCGGGGAAACTTAGCACAGATACGCAGTATTTT
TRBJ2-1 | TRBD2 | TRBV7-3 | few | CASSPGAGGPYNEQFF | TGTGCCAGCAGCCCAGGGGCGGGGGGGCCGTACAATGAGCAGTTCTTC
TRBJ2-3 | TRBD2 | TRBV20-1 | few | CSAARLAGSFTDTQYF | TGCAGTGCGGCTCGACTAGCGGGGTCTTTCACAGATACGCAGTATTTT
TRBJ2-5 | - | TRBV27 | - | CASKGQIQETQYF | TGTGCCAGCAAAGGACAGATACAAGAGACCCAGTACTTC
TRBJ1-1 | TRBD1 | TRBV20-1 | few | CSARNRGTEAFF | TGCAGTGCTAGGAACAGGGGCACTGAAGCTTTCTTT
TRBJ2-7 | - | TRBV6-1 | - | CASANHYEQYF | TGTGCCAGTGCGAACCACTACGAGCAGTACTTC
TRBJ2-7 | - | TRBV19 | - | CASSGRDTTYEQYF | TGTGCCAGTAGTGGACGGGACACAACCTACGAGCAGTACTTC
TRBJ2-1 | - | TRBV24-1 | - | CATSDLDLNEQFF | TGTGCCACCAGTGATTTGGACCTCAATGAGCAGTTCTTC
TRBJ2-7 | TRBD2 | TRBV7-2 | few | CASSSSLAGGQYF | TGTGCCAGCAGCTCATCACTAGCGGGAGGGCAGTACTTC
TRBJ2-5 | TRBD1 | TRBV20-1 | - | CSARAMGTGAQETQYF | TGCAGTGCTAGAGCAATGGGGACAGGGGCACAAGAGACCCAGTACTTC
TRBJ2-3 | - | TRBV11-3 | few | CASSLVVGGAGTDTQYF | TGTGCCAGCAGCTTAGTGGTGGGGGGCGCGGGCACAGATACGCAGTATTTT
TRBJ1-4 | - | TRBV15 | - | CATSRDTRSTYHF | TGTGCCACCAGCAGAGATACAAGGAGCACCTATCATTTT
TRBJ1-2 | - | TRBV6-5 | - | CASSYAVNYGYTF | TGTGCCAGCAGTTACGCGGTTAACTATGGCTACACCTTC
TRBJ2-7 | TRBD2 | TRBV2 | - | CASSGGLAGGQEQYF | TGTGCCAGCAGTGGTGGACTAGCGGGGGGGCAGGAGCAGTACTTC
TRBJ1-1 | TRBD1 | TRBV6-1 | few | CASSIGTGLMNTEAFF | TGTGCCAGCAGCATCGGGACAGGCCTCATGAACACTGAAGCTTTCTTT
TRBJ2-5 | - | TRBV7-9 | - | CASSLALGGQETQYF | TGTGCCAGCAGCCTGGCCCTAGGGGGACAAGAGACCCAGTACTTC
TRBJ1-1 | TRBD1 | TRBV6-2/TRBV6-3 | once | CASSYGGQGYHTEAFF | TGTGCCAGCAGTTACGGAGGACAGGGATATCACACTGAAGCTTTCTTT
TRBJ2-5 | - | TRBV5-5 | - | CASSFQNPIVKTQYF | TGTGCCAGCAGCTTCCAGAACCCCATTGTAAAGACCCAGTACTTC
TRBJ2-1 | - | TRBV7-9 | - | CASSFGDGLLNNEQFF | TGTGCCAGCAGCTTTGGAGACGGACTTCTGAACAATGAGCAGTTCTTC
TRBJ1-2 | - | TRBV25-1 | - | CASVDSTNYGYTF | TGTGCCAGCGTGGACAGTACGAACTATGGCTACACCTTC
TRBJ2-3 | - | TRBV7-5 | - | CISVPEPLLEGRASTDTQYF | -
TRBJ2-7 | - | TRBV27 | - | CASSLDTLSYEQYF | TGTGCCAGCTCCCTAGACACCCTCTCCTACGAGCAGTACTTC
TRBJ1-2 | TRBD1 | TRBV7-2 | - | CASSLGTGGYGYTF | TGTGCCAGCAGCTTAGGGACAGGGGGGTATGGCTACACCTTC
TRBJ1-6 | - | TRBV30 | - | CAWSVLHGKNSPLHF | TGTGCCTGGAGTGTACTACACGGAAAGAATTCACCCCTCCACTTT
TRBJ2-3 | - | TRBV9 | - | CASSVPNTDTQYF | TGTGCCAGCAGCGTCCCTAACACAGATACGCAGTATTTT
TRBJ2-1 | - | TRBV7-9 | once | CASSARTIGVEQFF | TGTGCCAGCAGCGCTCGGACAATAGGTGTTGAGCAGTTCTTC
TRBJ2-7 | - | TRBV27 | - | CASSPQRTRREQYF | TGTGCCAGCAGTCCCCAGCGGACCCGACGGGAGCAGTACTTC
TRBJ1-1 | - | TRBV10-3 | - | CAISRTENTEAFF | TGTGCCATCAGCAGGACAGAGAACACTGAAGCTTTCTTT
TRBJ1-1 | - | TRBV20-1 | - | CSALSGRNTEAFF | TGCAGTGCTCTGTCTGGTAGAAACACTGAAGCTTTCTTT
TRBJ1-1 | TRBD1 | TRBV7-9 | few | CASTTGQVAFF | TGTGCCAGCACCACCGGACAGGTAGCTTTCTTT
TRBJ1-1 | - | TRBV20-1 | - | CSARVGTLGTEAFF | TGCAGTGCTAGAGTAGGCACTCTGGGCACTGAAGCTTTCTTT
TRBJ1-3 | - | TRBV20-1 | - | CSASTMTGNTIYF | TGCAGTGCTAGCACCATGACTGGAAACACCATATATTTT
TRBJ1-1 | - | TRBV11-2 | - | CASSLLQNTEAFF | TGTGCCAGCAGCTTATTGCAGAACACTGAAGCTTTCTTT
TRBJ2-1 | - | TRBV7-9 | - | CASSGAYNEQFF | TGTGCCAGCAGTGGGGCTTACAATGAGCAGTTCTTC
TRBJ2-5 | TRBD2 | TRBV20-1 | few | CSAPQRGPQETQYF | TGCAGTGCTCCCCAGCGGGGGCCTCAAGAGACCCAGTACTTC
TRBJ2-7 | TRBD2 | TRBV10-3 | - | CAISESLAGAPYEQYF | TGTGCCATCAGTGAGTCGTTAGCGGGGGCCCCCTACGAGCAGTACTTC
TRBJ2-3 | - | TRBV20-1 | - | CSARAGPMGDTQYF | TGCAGTGCTAGAGCGGGTCCGATGGGAGATACGCAGTATTTT
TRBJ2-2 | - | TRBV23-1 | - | CASVKPGGSSNTGELFF | TGCGCCAGCGTCAAGCCCGGGGGCAGCTCGAACACCGGGGAGCTGTTTTTT
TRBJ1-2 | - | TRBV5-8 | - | CASRLNAGEGGYGYTF | TGTGCCAGCAGACTGAACGCAGGGGAGGGAGGATATGGCTACACCTTC